A single sample is the source of the 5 T cell receptor beta chains below, sequenced in a study of T cells in Graves' hyperthyroidism and ophthalmopathy. Amplification targeted TCR beta CDR3 regions from RNA transcripts. Carried out on the TCR CDR3, a first-round RT-PCR used the HTBI primer set. TCRdb reanalysed the multiplex PCR reads using MiXCR and keeps one entry per CDR3 protein. Among approximately 720,000 distinct CDR3 sequences listed, roughly a sixth were seen once. The source material was blood. These receptors were collected from a woman between 45 and 65 years old with Graves' hyperthyroidism that later progressed to Graves' ophthalmopathy.

This chain uses TRBV19 with TRBJ2-4; TRBD2 matches 13 bases. The junction had 9 bases not matched to a gene; V was cut back by 5 bases and J by 2 bases. CDR3 length equals 18 residues. Germline V gene sequence: CDR1 LNHDA, CDR2 SQIVND (reference sequence). Here the CDR3 reads CASSGWTSGGPTKNIQYF. The DNA for the CDR3 is TGTGCCAGTAGTGGATGGACTAGCGGGGGCCCAACCAAAAACATTCAGTACTTC. Combining the CDR3 with reference TRBV19 and TRBJ2-4 gives the whole variable domain DGGITQSPKYLFRKEGQNVTLSCEQNLNHDAMYWYRQDPGQGLRLIYYSQIVNDFQKGDIAEGYSVSREKKESFPLTVTSAQKNPTAFYLCASSGWTSGGPTKNIQYFGAGTRLSVL.

This clonotype has ten or more counts. The rearrangement uses TRBV12-3 or TRBV12-4 and TRBJ1-2, with D perhaps matching TRBD1 (6 bases). The CDR3 is made up of 16 amino acids. Trimming cost V 6 bases and J 4 bases, with 21 bases left between them. CDR3 in amino acids: CASSTDRIADFYGYTF. CDR3 sequence (DNA): TGTGCCAGCAGCACTGACAGGATCGCCGACTTCTATGGCTACACCTTC.

This clonotype was picked up many times. The chain carries TRBV5-1 and TRBJ2-2; tentatively, D is TRBD1 (5 bases). The germline CDR1 and CDR2 sequences are SGHRS and YFSETQ. CDR3 length: 13 amino acids. Trimming removed 2 bases from V and 6 bases from J, with 8 bases in between. The CDR3 sequence: CASSFGRAGELFF. The CDR3 DNA is TGCGCCAGCAGCTTCGGCAGGGCCGGGGAGCTGTTTTTT.

The CDR3 loop reads CASSQDGGAVKTQYF. In DNA form, the CDR3 reads TGCGCCAGCAGCCAAGATGGCGGCGCTGTAAAGACCCAGTACTTC. The genes are TRBV4-1 and TRBJ2-5; no firm D call. The germline V gene has CDR1 MGHRA and CDR2 YSYEKL. V was trimmed by 0 bases and J by 6 bases, leaving 14 bases between them. The CDR3 spans 15 residues.

This clonotype was seen more than once but under ten times. V is TRBV6-1 and J is TRBJ2-5, with a tentative D call TRBD2 (5 bases). This CDR3 region has 14 residues. V dropped 2 bases and J dropped 4 bases, with 11 bases sitting between them. CDR1 is MNHNS and CDR2 is SASEGT in the germline V gene. The CDR3 nucleotides read TGTGCCAGCAGTGAAATGCTAGGGAGAGAGACCCAGTACTTC. Translating gives CASSEMLGRETQYF.